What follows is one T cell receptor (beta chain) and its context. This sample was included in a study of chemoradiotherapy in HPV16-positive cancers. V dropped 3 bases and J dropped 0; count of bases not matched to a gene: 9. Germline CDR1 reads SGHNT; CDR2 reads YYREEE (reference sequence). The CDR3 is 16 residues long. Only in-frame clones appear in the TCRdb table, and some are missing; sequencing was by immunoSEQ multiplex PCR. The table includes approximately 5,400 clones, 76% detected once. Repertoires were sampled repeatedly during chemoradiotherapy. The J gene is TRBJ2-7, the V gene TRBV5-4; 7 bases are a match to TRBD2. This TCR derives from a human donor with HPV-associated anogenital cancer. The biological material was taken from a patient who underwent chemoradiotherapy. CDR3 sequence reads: CASSSGGRGFSYEQYF. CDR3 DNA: TGTGCCAGCAGCTCGGGGGGTCGCGGCTTCTCCTACGAGCAGTACTTC.